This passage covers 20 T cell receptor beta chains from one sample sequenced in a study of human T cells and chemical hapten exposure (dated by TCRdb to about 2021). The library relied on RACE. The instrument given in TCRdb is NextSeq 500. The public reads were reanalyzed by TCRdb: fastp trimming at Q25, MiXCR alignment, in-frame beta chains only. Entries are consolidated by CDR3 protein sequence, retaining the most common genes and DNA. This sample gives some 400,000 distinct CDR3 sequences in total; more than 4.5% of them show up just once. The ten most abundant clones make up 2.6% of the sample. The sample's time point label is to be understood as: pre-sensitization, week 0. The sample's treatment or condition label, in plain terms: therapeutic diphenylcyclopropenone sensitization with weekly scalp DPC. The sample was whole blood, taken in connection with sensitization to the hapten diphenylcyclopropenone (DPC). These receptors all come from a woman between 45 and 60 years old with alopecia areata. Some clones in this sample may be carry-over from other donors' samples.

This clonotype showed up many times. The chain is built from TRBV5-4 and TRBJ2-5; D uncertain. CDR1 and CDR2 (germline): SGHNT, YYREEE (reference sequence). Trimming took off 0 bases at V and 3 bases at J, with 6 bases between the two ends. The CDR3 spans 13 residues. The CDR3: CASSLEAEETQYF. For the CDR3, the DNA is TGTGCCAGCAGCTTGGAGGCCGAAGAGACCCAGTACTTC.

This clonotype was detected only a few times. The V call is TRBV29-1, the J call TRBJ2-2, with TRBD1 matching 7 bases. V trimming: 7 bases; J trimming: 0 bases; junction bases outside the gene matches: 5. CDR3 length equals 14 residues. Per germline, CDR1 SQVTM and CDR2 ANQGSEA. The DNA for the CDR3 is TGCAGCGCCGGACAGGCATCGAACACCGGGGAGCTGTTTTTT. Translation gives CSAGQASNTGELFF.

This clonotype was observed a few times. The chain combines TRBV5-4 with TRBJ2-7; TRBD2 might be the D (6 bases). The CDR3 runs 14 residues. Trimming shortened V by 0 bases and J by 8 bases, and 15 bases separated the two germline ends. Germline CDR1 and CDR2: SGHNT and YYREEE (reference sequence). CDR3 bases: TGTGCCAGCAGCTTGGTGTCGGGGACTGGGAAGCAGTACTTC. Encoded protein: CASSLVSGTGKQYF.

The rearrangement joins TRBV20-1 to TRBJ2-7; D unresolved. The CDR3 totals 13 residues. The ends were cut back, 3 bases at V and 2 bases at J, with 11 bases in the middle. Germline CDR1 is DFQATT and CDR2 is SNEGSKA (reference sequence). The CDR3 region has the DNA TGCAGTGCTAGTCGGGCAACGGCCTACGAGCAGTACTTC. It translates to CSASRATAYEQYF.

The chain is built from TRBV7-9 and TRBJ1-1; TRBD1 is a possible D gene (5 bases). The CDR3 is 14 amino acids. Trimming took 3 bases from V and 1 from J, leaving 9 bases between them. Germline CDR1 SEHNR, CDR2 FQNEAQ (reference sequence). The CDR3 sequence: CASSFFGQNTEAFF. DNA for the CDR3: TGTGCCAGCAGCTTTTTTGGACAGAACACTGAAGCTTTCTTT.

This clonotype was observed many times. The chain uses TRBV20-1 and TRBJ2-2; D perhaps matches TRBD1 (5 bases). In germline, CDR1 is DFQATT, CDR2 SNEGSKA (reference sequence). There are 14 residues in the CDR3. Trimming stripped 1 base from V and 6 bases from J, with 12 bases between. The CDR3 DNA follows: TGCAGTGCTAGAGGGCAGGGTAACGCCGGGGAGCTGTTTTTT. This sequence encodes CSARGQGNAGELFF.

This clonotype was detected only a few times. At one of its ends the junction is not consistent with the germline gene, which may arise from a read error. The CDR3 loop reads CASRLDRVNTGELFF. DNA of the CDR3: TGCGCCAGCAGGTTGGACAGGGTTAACACCGGGGAGCTGTTTTTT. The rearrangement links TRBV5-1 to TRBJ2-2, with 8 bases identical to TRBD1. Germline CDR1 SGHRS, CDR2 YFSETQ. The CDR3 runs to 15 residues.

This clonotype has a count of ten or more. Here the CDR3 DNA reads TGTGCCAGCAGCTTACTAGAGAGAATAGCCAAAAACATTCAGTACTTC. It specifies CASSLLERIAKNIQYF. This chain joins TRBV7-9 and TRBJ2-4, with no clear D. CDR1 and CDR2 (germline): SEHNR, FQNEAQ (reference sequence). Trimming left V 2 bases short and J 0 bases short, with 11 bases between. This CDR3 is 16 amino acids long.

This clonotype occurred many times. The CDR3 is CASSFGRGDSPLHF. The CDR3 DNA reads TGTGCCAGCAGTTTCGGGAGAGGAGATTCACCCCTCCACTTT. The chain uses TRBV12-3 or TRBV12-4 and TRBJ1-6; D remains unclear. The length of the CDR3 is 14 residues. V lost 3 bases, J lost 8 bases, and 11 bases lay in between.

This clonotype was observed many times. CDR3 protein: CASSQGTLGTEAFF. Here the CDR3 DNA reads TGCGCCAGCAGCCAAGGGACATTGGGAACTGAAGCTTTCTTT. The chain couples TRBV4-1 to TRBJ1-1, with D possibly being TRBD1 (5 bases). This CDR3 is built from 14 residues. Deletions cut 1 base from V and 5 bases from J, with 11 bases between. Germline V gives CDR1 MGHRA, CDR2 YSYEKL.

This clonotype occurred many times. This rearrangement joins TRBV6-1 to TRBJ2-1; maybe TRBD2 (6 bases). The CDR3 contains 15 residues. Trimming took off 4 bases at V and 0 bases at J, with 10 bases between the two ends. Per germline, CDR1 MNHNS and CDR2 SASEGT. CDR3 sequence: CASSAGDSSYNEQFF. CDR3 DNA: TGTGCCAGCAGTGCGGGGGATAGCTCCTACAATGAGCAGTTCTTC.

CDR3 coding DNA: TGCGCCAGCAGCCAAGATATCTCCCTCTCTGGAAACACCATATATTTT. As protein: CASSQDISLSGNTIYF. The chain joins TRBV4-3 to TRBJ1-3; D ambiguous. Trimming stripped 0 bases from V and 0 bases from J, with 9 bases between. This CDR3 region has 16 residues. Germline V CDR1 and CDR2: LGHNA, YSLEER.

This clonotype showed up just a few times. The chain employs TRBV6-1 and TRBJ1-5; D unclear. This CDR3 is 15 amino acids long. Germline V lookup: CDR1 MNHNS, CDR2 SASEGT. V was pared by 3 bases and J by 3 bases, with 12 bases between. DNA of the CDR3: TGTGCCAGCAGTGATTTTTTGAGCATCAATCAGCCCCAGCATTTT. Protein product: CASSDFLSINQPQHF.

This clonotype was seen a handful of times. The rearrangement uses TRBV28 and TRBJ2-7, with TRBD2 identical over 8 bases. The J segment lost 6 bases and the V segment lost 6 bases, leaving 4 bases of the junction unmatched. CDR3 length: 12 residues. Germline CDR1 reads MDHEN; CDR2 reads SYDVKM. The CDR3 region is CASRDGTSEQYF. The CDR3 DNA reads TGTGCCAGCAGGGATGGGACTAGCGAGCAGTACTTC.

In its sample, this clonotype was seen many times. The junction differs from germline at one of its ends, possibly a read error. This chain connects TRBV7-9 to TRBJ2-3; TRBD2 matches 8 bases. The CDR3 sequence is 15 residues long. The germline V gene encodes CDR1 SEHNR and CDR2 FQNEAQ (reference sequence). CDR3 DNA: TGTGCCACCAGCGGGGGCTACGAGAAGACAGATACGCAGTATTTT. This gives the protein CATSGGYEKTDTQYF.

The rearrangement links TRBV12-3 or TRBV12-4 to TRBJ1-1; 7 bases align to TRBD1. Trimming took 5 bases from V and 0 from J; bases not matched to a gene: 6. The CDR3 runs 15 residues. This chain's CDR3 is CASSPAQGMNTEAFF. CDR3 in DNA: TGTGCCAGCAGTCCCGCACAGGGGATGAACACTGAAGCTTTCTTT.

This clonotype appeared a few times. CDR3 in amino acids: CASSQETGVAYGYTF. Here the CDR3 DNA reads TGTGCCAGCAGCCAGGAAACAGGGGTGGCCTATGGCTACACCTTC. The chain couples TRBV4-2 to TRBJ1-2; 7 nucleotides line up with TRBD1. CDR1 LGHNA and CDR2 YNFKEQ come from the germline V gene. This CDR3 has 15 residues. V shed 3 bases and J 4 bases; nucleotides not matched to a gene: 8.

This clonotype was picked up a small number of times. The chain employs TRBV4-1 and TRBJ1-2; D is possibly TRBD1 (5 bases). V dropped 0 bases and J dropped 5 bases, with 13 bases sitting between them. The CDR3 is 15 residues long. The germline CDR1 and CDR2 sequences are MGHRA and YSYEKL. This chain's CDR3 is CASSQEGQGRYGYTF. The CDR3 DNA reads TGCGCCAGCAGCCAAGAGGGGCAAGGCCGATATGGCTACACCTTC.

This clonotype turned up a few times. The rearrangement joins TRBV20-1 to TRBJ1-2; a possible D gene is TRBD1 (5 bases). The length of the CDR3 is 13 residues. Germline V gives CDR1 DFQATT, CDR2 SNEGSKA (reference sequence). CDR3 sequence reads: CSLPVREGNGYTF. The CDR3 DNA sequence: TGCAGCCTACCAGTCAGGGAAGGGAATGGCTACACCTTC.

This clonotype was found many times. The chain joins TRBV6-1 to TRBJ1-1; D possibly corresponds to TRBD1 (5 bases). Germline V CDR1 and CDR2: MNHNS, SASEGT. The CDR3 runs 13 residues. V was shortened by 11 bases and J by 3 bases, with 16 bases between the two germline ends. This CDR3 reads CAGAQTVYTEAFF. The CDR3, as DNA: TGTGCCGGGGCTCAGACAGTCTACACTGAAGCTTTCTTT.